Presented here are 30 T cell receptor beta chains from one specimen sequenced in a study of control samples from healthy donors and cancer patients. TCRdb's table, derived via immunoSEQ multiplex PCR, lists solely in-frame clones and lacks some. The data contain some 120,000 clones, 85% to 90% of them singletons. Specimen: PBMCs. The receptor set was obtained from a woman between 50 and 59 years old with colorectal cancer.

The rearrangement links TRBV9 to TRBJ2-1; 10 bases agree with TRBD1. The CDR3 has 17 amino acids. V lost 0 bases to trimming and J lost 6 bases; unmatched junction nucleotides: 9. Germline values: CDR1 SGDLS, CDR2 YYNGEE. DNA of the CDR3: TGTGCCAGCAGCGTAGGTTCCCCCGGGACAGGGGTCAATGAGCAGTTCTTC. This encodes CASSVGSPGTGVNEQFF. The whole variable domain, filled in from reference TRBV9 and TRBJ2-1, reads DSGVTQTPKHLITATGQRVTLRCSPRSGDLSVYWYQQSLDQGLQFLIQYYNGEERAKGNILERFSAQQFPDLHSELNLSSLELGDSALYFCASSVGSPGTGVNEQFFGPGTRLTVL.

This sequence joins TRBV7-6 and TRBJ1-5; no reliable D call. The V gene lost 0 bases and the J gene lost 2 bases, with 14 bases spanning the gap. The CDR3 length is 17 residues. CDR1 and CDR2 (germline): SGHVS, FNYEAQ. CDR3 in DNA: TGTGCCAGCAGCTTAGCGCCCCCGTGGCGTCGCAATCAGCCCCAGCATTTT. This gives the protein CASSLAPPWRRNQPQHF.

The chain carries TRBV28 and TRBJ2-5, with 8 bases matching TRBD1. The CDR3 totals 14 residues. V gave up 5 bases and J gave up 2 bases; unmatched junction bases: 4. Germline assignment: CDR1 MDHEN and CDR2 SYDVKM. This CDR3 reads CASSGQGAQETQYF. The CDR3, as DNA: TGTGCCAGCAGTGGGCAGGGGGCTCAAGAGACCCAGTACTTC.

This chain connects TRBV5-8 to TRBJ2-3, with D hard to call. From germline, CDR1 is SGHTS and CDR2 YDEGEE. The CDR3 spans 15 residues. V was clipped by 6 bases and J by 6 bases, with 20 bases between them. This CDR3 is CASTLPSVHSDTQYF. As DNA, the CDR3 is TGTGCCAGCACCCTGCCCAGCGTACACTCGGATACGCAGTATTTT.

J is TRBJ2-3 and V is TRBV28, with a weak D call TRBD1 (6 bases). This CDR3 has 15 amino acids. Germline assignment: CDR1 MDHEN and CDR2 SYDVKM. The V and J ends lost 6 bases and 7 bases respectively, with 20 bases between them. The CDR3 spells CASSMVGAGVNTQYF. The CDR3 nucleotides read TGTGCCAGCAGCATGGTGGGGGCGGGTGTGAATACGCAGTATTTT.

The chain couples TRBV2 to TRBJ2-2; the match to TRBD2 covers 11 bases. Germline V lookup: CDR1 SNHLY, CDR2 FYNNEI. V trimming: 2 bases; J trimming: 4 bases; junction bases outside the gene matches: 3. The CDR3 contains 16 residues. DNA for the CDR3: TGTGCCAGCAGTGAATGGGGACTAGCGGTCACCGGGGAGCTGTTTTTT. It codes for CASSEWGLAVTGELFF.

In its sample, this clone was seen a few times. CDR3 sequence: CASSSSTQGRSPLHF. The CDR3 nucleotides read TGTGCCAGCAGTTCGTCTACTCAGGGTCGGTCACCCCTCCACTTT. This chain links TRBV28 with TRBJ1-6; weak D call: TRBD1 (5 bases). Germline CDR1 reads MDHEN; CDR2 reads SYDVKM. The germline V and J ends were trimmed by 4 bases and 10 bases, with 17 bases remaining between them. The CDR3 is 15 amino acids.

J is TRBJ1-5 and V is TRBV6-6; D not certain. CDR1 is MNHNY, CDR2 SVGAGI, per germline (reference sequence). V lost 2 bases and J 6 bases, leaving 8 bases between the germline ends. The CDR3 consists of 13 residues. CDR3 bases: TGTGCCAGCAGTTACAACGGGGTTCAGCCCCAGCATTTT. Encoded protein: CASSYNGVQPQHF.

This chain joins TRBV27 and TRBJ2-1; D remains unclear. The length of the CDR3 is 16 residues. In germline, CDR1 is MNHEY, CDR2 SMNVEV (reference sequence). Trimming cost V 6 bases and J 0 bases, with 15 bases left between them. The CDR3 DNA follows: TGTGCCAGCAGCAAGGGATTTATGAGCTCCTACAATGAGCAGTTCTTC. Translating gives CASSKGFMSSYNEQFF.

This sequence joins TRBV5-4 and TRBJ2-1; the D is unclear. This CDR3 is 14 amino acids long. Trimming cost V 7 bases and J 0 bases, with 11 bases left between them. Germline CDR1 reads SGHNT; CDR2 reads YYREEE (reference sequence). The CDR3 nucleotides are TGTGCCAGCTCCCTCGCTAGCTCCTACAATGAGCAGTTCTTC. Its protein product is CASSLASSYNEQFF.

The chain links TRBV10-2 to TRBJ2-2; D is uncertain. The germline CDR1 and CDR2 sequences are WSHSY and SAAADI. The CDR3 runs 12 residues. V lost 2 bases and J 7 bases, leaving 5 bases between the germline ends. In nucleotides, the CDR3 is TGCGCCAGCAGTGAGAACGTCGGGGAGCTGTTTTTT. It yields the protein CASSENVGELFF.

This chain joins TRBV9 and TRBJ2-1; a weak D match, TRBD1 (6 bases). The ends were cut back, 0 bases at V and 0 bases at J, with 10 bases in the middle. CDR3 length: 16 residues. CDR1 and CDR2 from the germline V gene are SGDLS and YYNGEE. CDR3 DNA sequence: TGTGCCAGCAGCGTAGGGGGGCCGAGCTCCTACAATGAGCAGTTCTTC. Amino acid sequence: CASSVGGPSSYNEQFF. Together with reference TRBV9 and TRBJ2-1, the CDR3 gives the full variable domain: DSGVTQTPKHLITATGQRVTLRCSPRSGDLSVYWYQQSLDQGLQFLIQYYNGEERAKGNILERFSAQQFPDLHSELNLSSLELGDSALYFCASSVGGPSSYNEQFFGPGTRLTVL.

The CDR3 nucleotides are TGTGCCAGCAGCAAAGGGGGGCAGCCCGCTAGCACAGATACGCAGTATTTT. Translated, it gives CASSKGGQPASTDTQYF. This chain links TRBV7-3 with TRBJ2-3; tentatively, D is TRBD1 or TRBD2 (6 bases each). The CDR3 runs 17 residues. Per the germline V gene, CDR1 is SGHTA and CDR2 is FQGTGA. Trimming left V 5 bases short and J 0 bases short, with 18 bases between.

The V call is TRBV23-1, the J call TRBJ2-1; TRBD2 matches 8 bases. TRBV23-1 is an ORF, and what it does is uncertain. Trimming cost V 2 bases and J 7 bases; bases outside gene matches: 10. There are 16 residues in the CDR3. The CDR3 loop reads CASSQNIGGGTNEQFF. The CDR3 DNA sequence: TGCGCCAGCAGTCAAAACATTGGCGGGGGGACAAATGAGCAGTTCTTC.

The J gene is TRBJ2-7, the V gene TRBV7-9; TRBD2 aligns across 8 bases. CDR1 is SEHNR and CDR2 is FQNEAQ in the germline V gene (reference sequence). Trimming at V came to 6 bases and at J to 5 bases, leaving 15 bases not matched to a gene. This CDR3 has 16 residues. The CDR3 is CASSVARGRGADEQYF. In DNA, the CDR3 is TGTGCCAGCAGTGTAGCACGAGGGCGGGGGGCGGACGAGCAGTACTTC. Drawing the rest from reference TRBV7-9 and TRBJ2-7, the complete variable domain is DTGVSQNPRHKITKRGQNVTFRCDPISEHNRLYWYRQTLGQGPEFLTYFQNEAQLEKSRLLSDRFSAERPKGSFSTLEIQRTEQGDSAMYLCASSVARGRGADEQYFGPGTRLTVT.

The rearrangement uses TRBV5-8 and TRBJ2-2; D may be TRBD1 (5 bases). V was cut by 4 bases and J by 0 bases, with 10 bases left in between. Germline loops: CDR1 SGHTS, CDR2 YDEGEE. The CDR3 consists of 15 residues. Here the CDR3 reads CASSRWGPNTGELFF. The CDR3, as DNA: TGTGCCAGCAGCCGCTGGGGCCCGAACACCGGGGAGCTGTTTTTT.

This clone has a single count. The chain couples TRBV11-2 to TRBJ1-4, with D maybe TRBD1 (5 bases). Deletions cut 5 bases from V and 0 bases from J, with 13 bases between. The CDR3 covers 16 residues. Germline V gene lookup returns CDR1 SGHAT and CDR2 FQNNGV. The CDR3: CASSRRDRATNEKLFF. The CDR3 coding sequence is TGTGCCAGCAGCCGACGGGACCGTGCAACTAATGAAAAACTGTTTTTT.

The rearrangement links TRBV28 to TRBJ1-1; D is possibly TRBD1 (5 bases). V lost 6 bases, J lost 4 bases, and 15 bases lay in between. The length of the CDR3 is 14 residues. Germline CDR1 reads MDHEN; CDR2 reads SYDVKM. DNA for the CDR3: TGTGCCAGCAGGGTTACCGGGGCAATCACTGAAGCTTTCTTT. The encoded protein is CASRVTGAITEAFF.

The chain recombines TRBV9 with TRBJ2-1; D may be TRBD1 (6 bases). There are 17 residues in the CDR3. Germline-derived CDR1 and CDR2 are SGDLS and YYNGEE. V lost 3 bases and J lost 10, with 26 bases in between. This chain's CDR3 is CASSAPRGMLGGREQFF. The DNA for the CDR3 is TGTGCCAGCAGCGCGCCGAGAGGAATGTTAGGGGGACGCGAGCAGTTCTTC. Supplemented by reference TRBV9 and TRBJ2-1, the full variable domain reads DSGVTQTPKHLITATGQRVTLRCSPRSGDLSVYWYQQSLDQGLQFLIQYYNGEERAKGNILERFSAQQFPDLHSELNLSSLELGDSALYFCASSAPRGMLGGREQFFGPGTRLTVL.

CDR3 residues: CATSRGTSSGGEETQYF. The CDR3 region has the DNA TGTGCCACCAGCAGAGGAACCTCTAGCGGGGGGGAAGAGACCCAGTACTTC. This sequence joins TRBV15 and TRBJ2-5; 12 bases align to TRBD2. J lost 3 bases, V lost 1 base, and 6 bases had no gene match. The CDR3 is made up of 17 amino acids. The germline gives CDR1 LNHNV, CDR2 YYDKDF (reference sequence).

This clone was counted once. The rearrangement uses TRBV9 and TRBJ2-7; tentative D call: TRBD2 (6 bases). V lost 1 base and J 2 bases, leaving 13 bases between the germline ends. The germline gives CDR1 SGDLS, CDR2 YYNGEE. CDR3 size: 15 residues. The CDR3 DNA sequence: TGTGCCAGCAGCGTAACCGGCGGGACGACCTACGAGCAGTACTTC. Protein product: CASSVTGGTTYEQYF.

V gene TRBV6-5 combines with J gene TRBJ1-1; D is uncertain. The CDR3 runs to 13 residues. V was trimmed by 8 bases and J by 0 bases, leaving 10 bases between them. CDR1 MNHEY and CDR2 SVGAGI come from the germline V gene. CDR3 loop: CASDGLMNTEAFF. The CDR3 nucleotides are TGTGCCAGCGACGGCCTCATGAACACTGAAGCTTTCTTT.

The chain combines TRBV2 with TRBJ2-1, with 9 bases aligning to TRBD2. Germline V gene lookup returns CDR1 SNHLY and CDR2 FYNNEI. V shed 4 bases, J shed 7 bases, and the junction held 5 bases outside the gene matches. CDR3 length equals 14 residues. The CDR3 region is CASSAGTSKNEQFF. For the CDR3, the DNA is TGTGCCAGCAGTGCCGGGACTAGCAAGAATGAGCAGTTCTTC. Looking up the rest from reference TRBV2 and TRBJ2-1 gives the full variable domain: EPEVTQTPSHQVTQMGQEVILRCVPISNHLYFYWYRQILGQKVEFLVSFYNNEISEKSEIFDDQFSVERPDGSNFTLKIRSTKLEDSAMYFCASSAGTSKNEQFFGPGTRLTVL.

This clone was seen just once. The genes are TRBV28 and TRBJ1-4, with 7 bases aligning to TRBD1. CDR3 length equals 14 residues. CDR1 MDHEN and CDR2 SYDVKM come from the germline V gene. J lost 7 bases, V lost 6 bases, and 8 bases had no gene match. The CDR3 is CASRERRGLEKLFF. CDR3 bases: TGTGCCAGCAGGGAACGGAGGGGGCTTGAAAAACTGTTTTTT.

The rearrangement links TRBV14 to TRBJ2-2, with D perhaps matching TRBD1 (5 bases). Trimming took 0 bases from V and 6 from J, leaving 11 bases between them. The CDR3 covers 15 residues. The V gene's germline CDR1 is SGHDN and CDR2 FVKESK. CDR3: CASSQEGAYPGELFF. The CDR3 coding sequence is TGTGCCAGCAGCCAAGAAGGGGCTTACCCCGGGGAGCTGTTTTTT.

V is TRBV12-3 or TRBV12-4 and J is TRBJ1-2; no clear D gene. Trimming pared 9 bases from V and 5 bases from J, leaving 10 bases between. CDR3 size: 11 residues. The CDR3 reads CASGRGYGYTF. The CDR3 DNA sequence: TGTGCCAGTGGGCGGGGATATGGCTACACCTTC.

The genes are TRBV5-4 and TRBJ2-7; the match to TRBD1 covers 7 bases. Germline V CDR1 and CDR2: SGHNT, YYREEE (reference sequence). With V trimmed by 4 bases and J by 0 bases, 4 bases remained unmatched. The CDR3 consists of 14 residues. CDR3 in DNA: TGTGCCAGCAGCACGGACAGGAGCTCCTACGAGCAGTACTTC. Its translation is CASSTDRSSYEQYF.

The genes are TRBV2 and TRBJ1-4, with D unclear. This CDR3 is 15 amino acids long. The V end was cut by 0 bases, the J end by 7 bases, with 12 bases between. Germline V CDR1 and CDR2: SNHLY, FYNNEI. CDR3 residues: CASSEARGGFEKLFF. CDR3 DNA: TGTGCCAGCAGTGAAGCGCGGGGAGGGTTTGAAAAACTGTTTTTT.

The chain employs TRBV19 and TRBJ2-1; perhaps TRBD2 as D (5 bases). CDR1 and CDR2 (germline): LNHDA, SQIVND (reference sequence). V lost 6 bases to trimming and J lost 2 bases, with 11 bases between them. The CDR3 runs to 14 residues. CDR3 bases: TGTGCCAGTAGGACAACCGGGGCCTACAATGAGCAGTTCTTC. Its translation: CASRTTGAYNEQFF.

The rearrangement uses TRBV5-8 and TRBJ1-4; the D is unclear. Germline CDR1 SGHTS, CDR2 YDEGEE. Trimming pared 3 bases from V and 6 bases from J, leaving 12 bases between. The CDR3 is 14 amino acids. The CDR3 sequence: CASSSRGLHEKLFF. CDR3 DNA: TGTGCCAGCAGCTCCCGAGGTTTGCATGAAAAACTGTTTTTT. The full variable domain, rest sourced from reference TRBV5-8 and TRBJ1-4, is EAGVTQSPTHLIKTRGQQATLRCSPISGHTSVYWYQQALGLGLQFLLWYDEGEERNRGNFPPRFSGRQFPNYSSELNVNALELEDSALYLCASSSRGLHEKLFFGSGTQLSVL.